The 8 T cell receptor beta chains in this list originate from one sample, sequenced in a study of T cell repertoires in cytomegalovirus infection. Antigen specificity for these receptors is unknown. TCRdb re-derived calls from the reads in MiXCR, one entry per CDR3 protein. This sample has about 55,000 distinct CDR3 sequences, with 20% to 25% found just once. This specimen was CD8+ T cells from cultured PBMCs, taken from culture after CMV antigen stimulation. The receptors originated from a human donor in good health (CMV status not recorded). Some clones in this sample may be carry-over from other donors' samples.

In this sample, this clonotype turned up a few times. The rearrangement uses TRBV7-9 and TRBJ2-1, with 11 positions matching TRBD2. CDR1 and CDR2 (germline): SEHNR, FQNEAQ (reference sequence). The CDR3 consists of 15 residues. J was trimmed by 2 bases and V by 4 bases; bases with no gene match: 1. The CDR3 loop reads CASSSTSGTYNEQFF. The DNA of the CDR3 is TGTGCCAGCAGCTCGACTAGCGGGACCTACAATGAGCAGTTCTTC.

The chain couples TRBV19 to TRBJ2-7; 9 bases align to TRBD2. The CDR3 covers 18 residues. The J segment lost 0 bases and the V segment lost 2 bases, leaving 11 bases of the junction unmatched. Germline V gene data show CDR1 as LNHDA and CDR2 as SQIVND (reference sequence). In DNA form, the CDR3 reads TGTGCCAGTAGTATATTGTTTCGGCGGGAGGGCCGCTCCTACGAGCAGTACTTC. It translates to CASSILFRREGRSYEQYF.

In its sample, this clonotype was seen a few times. The V and J genes are TRBV12-3 or TRBV12-4 and TRBJ2-2, with D maybe TRBD2 (6 bases). The CDR3 length is 16 residues. V was trimmed by 7 bases and J by 0 bases, leaving 15 bases between them. The CDR3: CASTPEPGANTGELFF. CDR3 DNA: TGTGCCAGCACCCCAGAGCCGGGGGCGAACACCGGGGAGCTGTTTTTT.

The rearrangement joins TRBV29-1 to TRBJ2-7, with 7 bases identical to TRBD1. This CDR3 spans 11 amino acids. Germline V lookup: CDR1 SQVTM, CDR2 ANQGSEA. J gave up 3 bases and V 5 bases, and 1 base lay outside the gene matches. This chain's CDR3 is CSVWDSYEQYF. CDR3 coding DNA: TGCAGCGTTTGGGACAGCTACGAGCAGTACTTC.

V is TRBV7-2 and J is TRBJ1-1; 7 bases are a match to TRBD1. V lost 7 bases to trimming and J lost 5 bases; unmatched junction nucleotides: 16. Germline values: CDR1 SGHTA, CDR2 FQGNSA. CDR3 length equals 16 residues. The CDR3 protein is CASISGRGRPQTEAFF. CDR3 coding DNA: TGTGCCAGCATCTCGGGGAGGGGGCGCCCCCAGACTGAAGCTTTCTTT.

This clonotype has only a few counts. V is TRBV28 and J is TRBJ2-3, with 7 positions matching TRBD1. Germline CDR1 reads MDHEN; CDR2 reads SYDVKM. CDR3 length: 18 amino acids. V lost 3 bases and J lost 1; bases outside the gene matches: 13. The chain's CDR3 is CASSFQPSRGLGTDTQYF. The CDR3 DNA follows: TGTGCCAGCAGTTTCCAGCCTAGCAGGGGGTTAGGCACAGATACGCAGTATTTT.

V is TRBV19 and J is TRBJ1-3; unclear D gene. V lost 6 bases and J lost 4, with 13 bases in between. Germline V gene lookup returns CDR1 LNHDA and CDR2 SQIVND (reference sequence). CDR3 length: 14 residues. CDR3 residues: CASRKGLIGNTIYF. The CDR3, as DNA: TGTGCCAGTAGAAAGGGTTTAATCGGAAACACCATATATTTT.

J is TRBJ2-1 and V is TRBV11-3; the D gene could be TRBD1 or TRBD2 (6 bases each). CDR3 size: 13 residues. The germline V gene has CDR1 SGHNT and CDR2 YENEEA. V gave up 1 base and J gave up 6 bases, with 7 bases separating them. The CDR3 spells CASSLAGANEQFF. Here the CDR3 DNA reads TGTGCCAGCAGCTTAGCGGGGGCCAATGAGCAGTTCTTC.